The entry below gives a single T cell receptor (beta chain) sequence along with its context. Its antigen specificity is not known. The input lacks base qualities; no much larger clone sits a single base away. Between the V and J ends, shortened by 2 bases and 4 bases respectively, the junction contains 14 bases. The CDR3 holds 15 amino acids from the cysteine to the phenylalanine. The read is trimmed to its CDR3 DNA, 45 bases read in frame from base 1. The CDR1 and CDR2 encoded by the germline V gene (reference sequence) are MNHNY and SVGAGI. These data originate in a study of shared clonotypes between healthy human individuals (dated by TCRdb to about 2020). In terms of the full investigation: Three men and a couple of women, aged 18 to 49 years, made up the cohort. To increase sequencing depth and limit assay-specific biases, different laboratories used diverse techniques to prepare libraries and sequence TCR repertoires. Leukapheresis yielded between about 0.85 and 10 billion PBMCs per donor. To estimate repertoire size and how much clonotypes are shared between individuals, the study performed deep sequencing of blood TCR repertoires from about five healthy adults. Per donor, three plates each were used for CD4 naive and CD4 memory, two for CD8 naive, and one for CD8 memory.

CD8 naive samples were obtained by positive selection for CCR7 among CD45RO-negative cells, yielding a CD45RA+CCR7+ population from which TemRA cells were excluded. Healthy HIV-negative adults with no recently reported acute infections or vaccinations were included as donors. Only Caucasian adults living in Nashville, Tennessee, USA were represented among the donors. Blood was obtained by leukapheresis, after which PBMCs were separated by Ficoll-Histopaque density gradient centrifugation and cryopreserved in liquid nitrogen vapor phase. Purity and quantity of every magnetically sorted T cell population were checked by analytical flow cytometry. Genomic DNA was isolated from each sorted fraction and quantified by UV absorbance on a Nanodrop 2000c. TCR CDR3 regions were amplified from genomic DNA by multiplex PCR using the deep immunoSEQ assay. Extracted genomic DNA from each cell subset was distributed evenly across all wells of several immunoSEQ 96-well plates, and each plate was treated as a replicate. Each replicate PCR for sorted subsets received around 210 ng genomic DNA, equal to roughly 29,000 T cell genomes. Purified libraries were measured with a Qubit 3.0 fluorometer, size-checked on a Bioanalyzer 2100, and measured again with the KAPA Library Quantification kit. Every immunoSEQ 96-well plate was sequenced on a dedicated single-read 150-cycle Illumina NextSeq 550 flow cell. The study's processing was this. Because the immunoSEQ output held only junctional sequences and lacked quality scores, the filtering could not match the filtering applied to full-length reads. Sequences were annotated with PyIR, a Python wrapper for IgBLAST v1.9, using IMGT germline references to assign V/J genes and CDR3. Reads with weak V/J assignments (E-value above 1e-6), missing CDR3, stop codons, out-of-frame junctions, or ambiguous translated residues were removed. V3J clonotypes were defined as sequences sharing an identical inferred V gene, J gene, and CDR3 amino acid sequence. The percentage overlap between two repertoires was calculated by dividing the number of shared unique clonotypes by the size of the smaller repertoire. RTK rarefaction, the Chao1 estimator, and Recon v2.1 estimates of unobserved clonotypes were used to assess repertoire richness. Generation probabilities for all TCRbeta clonotypes obtained by the gDNA method from a few donors were computed using OLGA. This immuneACCESS table, as held by TCRdb, lists in-frame sequences with V and J called but not all clones. Of the missing ones, under half trace to an unresolved V gene in checked studies; the others have no known cause. That table is the source of V, J and clone size, and D and trimming were worked out from the DNA. The sample table records roughly 1,800,000 clones; around 96% of these occur just once. Together, the top ten hold 1.2% of the sample.

What the work shows at the level of the full study, not this receptor alone: Naive subsets generally had larger estimated clonotype richness than memory subsets. The small number of donors limited the genetic and exposure-history diversity represented. Only blood was sampled, and tissue TCR repertoires likely differ from those in blood. Approximately 5% of naive CD4, more than 3% of naive CD8, roughly 2.5% of memory CD4, and 0.4% of memory CD8 clonotypes were shared across a few donors. Compared with non-shared clonotypes, clonotypes shared by all four sorted-subset donors had higher generation probabilities. Rarefaction of sorted-subset datasets indicated incomplete sequencing despite the large sequencing depth. Based on pairwise subsampling, the degree of clonotype sharing among donors was expected to be affected by sequencing depth.

This receptor was obtained from a man between 18 and 35 years old in good health. The sequenced material came from naive CD8+ T cells sorted from blood. The cell subset or site label, as the study defines it: CD45RA+CCR7+. Recombination connected TRBV6-6 to TRBJ1-1; there is no confident call for the D gene. Here the CDR3 is given as CASSYLQTRFTEAFF. The DNA reads as follows: TGTGCCAGCAGTTACCTGCAGACGAGGTTCACTGAAGCTTTCTTT.